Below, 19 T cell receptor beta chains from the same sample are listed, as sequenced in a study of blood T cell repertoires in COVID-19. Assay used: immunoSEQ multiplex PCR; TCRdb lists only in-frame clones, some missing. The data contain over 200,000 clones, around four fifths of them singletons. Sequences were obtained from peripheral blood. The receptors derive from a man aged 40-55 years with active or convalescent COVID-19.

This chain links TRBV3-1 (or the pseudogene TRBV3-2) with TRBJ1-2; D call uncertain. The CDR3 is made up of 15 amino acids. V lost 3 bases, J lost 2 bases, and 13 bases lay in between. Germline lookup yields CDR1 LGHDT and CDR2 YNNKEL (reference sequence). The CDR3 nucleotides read TGTGCCAGCAGCCAGCATCAGAGTAGCAACTATGGCTACACCTTC. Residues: CASSQHQSSNYGYTF.

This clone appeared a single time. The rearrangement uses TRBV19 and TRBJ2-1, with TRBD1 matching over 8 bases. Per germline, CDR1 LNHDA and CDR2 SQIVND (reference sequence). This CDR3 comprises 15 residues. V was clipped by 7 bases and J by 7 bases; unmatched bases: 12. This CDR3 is CASKMETGAFNEQFF. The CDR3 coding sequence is TGTGCCAGTAAAATGGAGACAGGGGCTTTTAATGAGCAGTTCTTC.

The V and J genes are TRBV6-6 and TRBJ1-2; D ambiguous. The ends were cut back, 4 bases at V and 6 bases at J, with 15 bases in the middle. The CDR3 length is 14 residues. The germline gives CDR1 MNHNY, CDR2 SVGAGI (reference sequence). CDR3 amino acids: CASSSLEGRHGYTF. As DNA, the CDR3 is TGTGCCAGCAGTTCTTTGGAGGGTAGACATGGCTACACCTTC.

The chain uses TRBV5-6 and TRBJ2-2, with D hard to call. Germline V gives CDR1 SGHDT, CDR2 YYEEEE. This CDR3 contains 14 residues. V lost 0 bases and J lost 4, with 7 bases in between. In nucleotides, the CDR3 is TGTGCCAGCAGCTTGGCACAGATCACCGGGGAGCTGTTTTTT. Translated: CASSLAQITGELFF. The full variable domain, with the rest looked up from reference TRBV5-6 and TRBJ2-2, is DAGVTQSPTHLIKTRGQQVTLRCSPKSGHDTVSWYQQALGQGPQFIFQYYEEEERQRGNFPDRFSGHQFPNYSSELNVNALLLGDSALYLCASSLAQITGELFFGEGSRLTVL.

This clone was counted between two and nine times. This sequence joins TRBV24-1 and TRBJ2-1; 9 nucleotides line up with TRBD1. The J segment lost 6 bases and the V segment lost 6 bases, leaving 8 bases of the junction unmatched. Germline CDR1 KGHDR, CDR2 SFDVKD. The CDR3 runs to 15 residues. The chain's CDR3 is CATSSAGTGSNEQFF. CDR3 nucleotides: TGTGCCACCAGTTCGGCCGGGACAGGGAGCAATGAGCAGTTCTTC.

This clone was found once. The CDR3 DNA reads TGTGCCAGCAGCTTAGAGTATGGGACAGGGATTTACAATGAGCAGTTCTTC. As protein: CASSLEYGTGIYNEQFF. The chain combines TRBV7-6 with TRBJ2-1; 9 bases map to TRBD1. Trimming took 1 base from V and 4 from J; bases not matched to a gene: 8. The CDR3 covers 17 residues. CDR1 and CDR2 from the germline V gene are SGHVS and FNYEAQ. Supplemented by reference TRBV7-6 and TRBJ2-1, the full variable domain reads GAGVSQSPRYKVTKRGQDVALRCDPISGHVSLYWYRQALGQGPEFLTYFNYEAQQDKSGLPNDRFSAERPEGSISTLTIQRTEQRDSAMYRCASSLEYGTGIYNEQFFGPGTRLTVL.

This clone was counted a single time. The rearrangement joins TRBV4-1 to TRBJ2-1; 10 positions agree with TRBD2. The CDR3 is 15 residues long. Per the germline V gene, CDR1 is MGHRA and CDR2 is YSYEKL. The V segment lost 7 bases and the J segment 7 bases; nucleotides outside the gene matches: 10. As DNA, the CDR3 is TGCGCCAGCACCTATCTCGGACTAGCGGAGAATGAGCAGTTCTTC. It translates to CASTYLGLAENEQFF.

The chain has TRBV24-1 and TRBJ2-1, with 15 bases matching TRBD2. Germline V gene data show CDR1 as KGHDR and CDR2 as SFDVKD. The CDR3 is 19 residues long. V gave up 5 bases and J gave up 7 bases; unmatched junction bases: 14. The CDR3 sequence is CATSGLGTSGRTGGNEQFF. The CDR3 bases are TGTGCCACCAGTGGGCTTGGGACTAGCGGGAGGACCGGGGGGAATGAGCAGTTCTTC.

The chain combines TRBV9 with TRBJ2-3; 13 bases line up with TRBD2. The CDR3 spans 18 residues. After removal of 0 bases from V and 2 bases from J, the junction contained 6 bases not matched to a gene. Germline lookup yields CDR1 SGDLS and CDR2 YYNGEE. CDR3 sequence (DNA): TGTGCCAGCAGCGTAGAGGGGGGACTAGCGGGACCCACAGATACGCAGTATTTT. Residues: CASSVEGGLAGPTDTQYF.

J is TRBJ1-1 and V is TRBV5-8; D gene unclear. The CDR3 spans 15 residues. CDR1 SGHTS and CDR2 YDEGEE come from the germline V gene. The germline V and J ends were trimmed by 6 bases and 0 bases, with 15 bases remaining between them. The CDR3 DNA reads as TGTGCCAGCACCCCCGTCGGGGAGATGAACACTGAAGCTTTCTTT. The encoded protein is CASTPVGEMNTEAFF.

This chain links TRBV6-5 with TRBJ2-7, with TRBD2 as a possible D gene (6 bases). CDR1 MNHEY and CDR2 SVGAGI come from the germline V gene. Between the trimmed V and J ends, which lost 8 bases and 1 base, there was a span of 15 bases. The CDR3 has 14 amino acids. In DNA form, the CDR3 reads TGTGCCAGCGGTAAGGACTACGTTTCCTACGAGCAGTACTTC. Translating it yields CASGKDYVSYEQYF.

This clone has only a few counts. The CDR3 DNA reads as TGTGCCAGCAGTTATCAGGGGACCCATAGCAATCAGCCCCAGCATTTT. Protein sequence: CASSYQGTHSNQPQHF. This rearrangement joins TRBV28 to TRBJ1-5; the D gene is possibly TRBD1 (6 bases). Germline V lookup: CDR1 MDHEN, CDR2 SYDVKM. Trimming left V 4 bases short and J 0 bases short, with 13 bases between. The CDR3 is 16 residues long.

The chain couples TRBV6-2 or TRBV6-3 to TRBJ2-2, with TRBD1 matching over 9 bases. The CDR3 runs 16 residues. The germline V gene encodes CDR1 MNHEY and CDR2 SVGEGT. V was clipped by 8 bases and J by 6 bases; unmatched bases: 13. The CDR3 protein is CASRPSQGAPAGELFF. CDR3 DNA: TGTGCCAGCCGCCCCTCACAGGGGGCGCCTGCCGGGGAGCTGTTTTTT.

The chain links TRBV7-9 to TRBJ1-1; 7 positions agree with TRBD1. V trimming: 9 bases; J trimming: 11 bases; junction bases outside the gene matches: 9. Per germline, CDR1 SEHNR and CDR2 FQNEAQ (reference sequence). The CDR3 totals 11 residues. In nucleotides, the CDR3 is TGTGCCAGTCGACAGGGTCTGTCGGCTTTCTTT. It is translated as CASRQGLSAFF.

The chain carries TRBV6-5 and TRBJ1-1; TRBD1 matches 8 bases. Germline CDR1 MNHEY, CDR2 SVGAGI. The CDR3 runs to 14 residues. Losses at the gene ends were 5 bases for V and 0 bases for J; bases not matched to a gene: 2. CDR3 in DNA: TGTGCCAGCAGTAAACAGGGGGTGAACACTGAAGCTTTCTTT. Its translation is CASSKQGVNTEAFF.

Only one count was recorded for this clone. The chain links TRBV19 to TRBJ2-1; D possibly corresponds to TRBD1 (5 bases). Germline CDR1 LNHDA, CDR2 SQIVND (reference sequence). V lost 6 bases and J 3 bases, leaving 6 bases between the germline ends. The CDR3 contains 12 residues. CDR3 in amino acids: CASRGLYNEQFF. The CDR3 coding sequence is TGTGCCAGTAGGGGGCTCTACAATGAGCAGTTCTTC. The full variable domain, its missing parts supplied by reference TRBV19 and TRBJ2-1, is DGGITQSPKYLFRKEGQNVTLSCEQNLNHDAMYWYRQDPGQGLRLIYYSQIVNDFQKGDIAEGYSVSREKKESFPLTVTSAQKNPTAFYLCASRGLYNEQFFGPGTRLTVL.

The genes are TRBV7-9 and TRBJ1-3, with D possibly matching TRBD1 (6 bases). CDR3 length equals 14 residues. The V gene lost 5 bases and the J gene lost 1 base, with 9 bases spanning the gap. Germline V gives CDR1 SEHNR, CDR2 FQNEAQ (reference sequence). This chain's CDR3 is CASSPQGSGNTIYF. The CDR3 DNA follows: TGTGCCAGCAGCCCACAGGGTTCTGGAAACACCATATATTTT.

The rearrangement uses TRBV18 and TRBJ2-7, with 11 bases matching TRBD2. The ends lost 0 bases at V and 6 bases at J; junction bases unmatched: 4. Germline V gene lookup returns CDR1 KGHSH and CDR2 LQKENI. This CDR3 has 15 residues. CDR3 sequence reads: CASSPPFSGGVEQYF. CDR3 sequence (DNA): TGTGCCAGCTCACCACCGTTTAGCGGGGGGGTCGAGCAGTACTTC.

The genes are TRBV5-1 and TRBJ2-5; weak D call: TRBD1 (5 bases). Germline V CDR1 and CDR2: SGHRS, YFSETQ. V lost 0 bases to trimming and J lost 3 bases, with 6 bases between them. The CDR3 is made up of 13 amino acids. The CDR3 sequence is CASSLEGEETQYF. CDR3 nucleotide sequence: TGCGCCAGCAGCTTGGAAGGGGAAGAGACCCAGTACTTC.